The present TCR beta chain was sequenced within a study of OX40 agonist ivuxolimab in advanced cancers. The wider study: Those treated in dose escalation had hepatocellular carcinoma, melanoma, renal cell cancer or head and neck cancer. The group had a mean age of about 60 years, ranged from 23 to 79, and was 82.7% male.

Peripheral blood came from all dose cohorts at three timepoints. The table came from immunoSEQ multiplex PCR; TCRdb's copy has only in-frame clones and leaves some out. The data show fewer than 25,000 clones, around 85% seen once. Trimming took 1 base from V and 4 from J, leaving 16 bases between them. The germline V gene encodes CDR1 LNHNV and CDR2 YYDKDF (reference sequence). The CDR3 consists of 16 residues. V is TRBV15 and J is TRBJ2-5, with D perhaps matching TRBD2 (6 bases). Sequenced here: CD4+ or CD8+ T cells sorted from blood, sampled in a trial of the OX40 agonist ivuxolimab. The sequence was obtained from an adult with an advanced solid tumor such as melanoma, head and neck, liver or kidney cancer. The CDR3 DNA follows: TGTGCCACCAGCAGAGCTTTTGGACGGCGGGGAGAGACCCAGTACTTC. Encoded protein: CATSRAFGRRGETQYF. Complete variable domain (other parts from reference TRBV15 and TRBJ2-5): DAMVIQNPRYQVTQFGKPVTLSCSQTLNHNVMYWYQQKSSQAPKLLFHYYDKDFNNEADTPDNFQSRRPNTSFCFLDIRSPGLGDTAMYLCATSRAFGRRGETQYFGPGTRLLVL.